This entry features one T cell receptor (beta chain) sequence. The sample comes from a study of blood T cell repertoires in COVID-19. Repertoires were generated with immunoSEQ multiplex PCR, while TCRdb's copy carries only in-frame clones and drops some. Of 200,000 or so clones detected, more than 85% appear once; the ten largest clones hold roughly 2%. This sequence originates from a man in his forties or fifties with active or convalescent COVID-19. Sample: peripheral blood.

CDR3: CAWSLWDRDNNEQFF. In DNA, the CDR3 is TGTGCCTGGAGCTTGTGGGACAGGGACAACAATGAGCAGTTCTTC. The chain employs TRBV30 and TRBJ2-1, with 9 positions matching TRBD1. V was clipped by 3 bases and J by 5 bases; unmatched bases: 8. Germline assignment: CDR1 GTSNPN and CDR2 SVGIG (reference sequence). The CDR3 sequence is 15 residues long.